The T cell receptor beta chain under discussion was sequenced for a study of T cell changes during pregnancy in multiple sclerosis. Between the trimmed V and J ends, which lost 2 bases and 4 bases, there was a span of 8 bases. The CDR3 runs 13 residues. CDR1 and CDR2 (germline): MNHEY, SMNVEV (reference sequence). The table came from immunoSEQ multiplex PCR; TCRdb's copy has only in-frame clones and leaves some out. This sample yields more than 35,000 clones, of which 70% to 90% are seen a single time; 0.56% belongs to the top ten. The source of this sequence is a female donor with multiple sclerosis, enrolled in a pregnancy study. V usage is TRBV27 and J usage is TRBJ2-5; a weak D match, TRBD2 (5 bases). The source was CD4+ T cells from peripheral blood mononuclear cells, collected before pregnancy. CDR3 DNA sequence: TGTGCCAGCAGTTTAGGAGGCTTAGAGACCCAGTACTTC. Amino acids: CASSLGGLETQYF.